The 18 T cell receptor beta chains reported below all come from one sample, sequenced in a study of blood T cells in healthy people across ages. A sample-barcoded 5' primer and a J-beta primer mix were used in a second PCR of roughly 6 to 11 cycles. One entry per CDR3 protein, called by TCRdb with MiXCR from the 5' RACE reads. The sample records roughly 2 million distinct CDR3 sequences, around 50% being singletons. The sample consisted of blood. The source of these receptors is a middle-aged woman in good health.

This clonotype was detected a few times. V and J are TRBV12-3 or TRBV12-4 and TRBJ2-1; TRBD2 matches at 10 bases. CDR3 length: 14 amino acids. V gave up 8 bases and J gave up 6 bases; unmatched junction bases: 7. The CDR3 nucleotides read TGTGCCAGCTTGACTAGCGGGCTTCTCAATGAGCAGTTCTTC. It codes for CASLTSGLLNEQFF.

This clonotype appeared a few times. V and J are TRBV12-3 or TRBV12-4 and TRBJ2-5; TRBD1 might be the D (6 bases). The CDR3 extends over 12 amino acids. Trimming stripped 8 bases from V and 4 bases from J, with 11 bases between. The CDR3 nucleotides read TGTGCCAGCGGGTCAGGGGCAGAGACCCAGTACTTC. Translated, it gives CASGSGAETQYF.

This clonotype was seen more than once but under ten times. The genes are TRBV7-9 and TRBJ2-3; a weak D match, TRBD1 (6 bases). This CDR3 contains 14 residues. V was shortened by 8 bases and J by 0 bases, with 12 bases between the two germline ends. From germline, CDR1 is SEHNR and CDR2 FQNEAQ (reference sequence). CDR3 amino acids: CASLNRESTDTQYF. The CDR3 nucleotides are TGTGCCAGCTTAAACAGGGAAAGCACAGATACGCAGTATTTT.

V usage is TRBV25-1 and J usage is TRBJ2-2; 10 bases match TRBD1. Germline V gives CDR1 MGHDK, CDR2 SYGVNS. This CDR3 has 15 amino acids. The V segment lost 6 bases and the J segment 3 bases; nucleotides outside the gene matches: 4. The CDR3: CASRQTGGDTGELFF. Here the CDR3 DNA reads TGTGCCAGCAGACAGACAGGGGGCGACACCGGGGAGCTGTTTTTT.

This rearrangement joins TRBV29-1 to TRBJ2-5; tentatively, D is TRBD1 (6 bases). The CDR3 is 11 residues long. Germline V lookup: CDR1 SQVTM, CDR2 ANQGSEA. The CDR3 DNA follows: TGCAGTGTCCGGGACATAGAGACCCAGTACTTC. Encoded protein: CSVRDIETQYF.

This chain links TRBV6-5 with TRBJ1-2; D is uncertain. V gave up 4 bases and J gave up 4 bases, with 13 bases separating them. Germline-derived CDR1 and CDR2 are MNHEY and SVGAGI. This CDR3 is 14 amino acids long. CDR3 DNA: TGTGCCAGCAGTTTAGTACGAGGGCCCTATGGCTACACCTTC. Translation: CASSLVRGPYGYTF.

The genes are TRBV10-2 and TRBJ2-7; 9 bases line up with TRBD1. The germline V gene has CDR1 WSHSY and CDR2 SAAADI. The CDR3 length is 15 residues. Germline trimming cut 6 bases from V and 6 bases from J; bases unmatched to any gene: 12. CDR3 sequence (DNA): TGCGCCAGCAGGTCGGGACAGGGAACGTTAAGCGAGCAGTACTTC. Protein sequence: CASRSGQGTLSEQYF.

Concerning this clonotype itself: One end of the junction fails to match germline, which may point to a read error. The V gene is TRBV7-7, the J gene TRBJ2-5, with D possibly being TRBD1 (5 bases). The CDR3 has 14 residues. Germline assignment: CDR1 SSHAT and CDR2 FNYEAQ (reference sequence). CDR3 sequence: CASSLTGKQETQYF. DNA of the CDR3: TGTGCTAGCAGCTTAACAGGAAAACAAGAGACCCAGTACTTC.

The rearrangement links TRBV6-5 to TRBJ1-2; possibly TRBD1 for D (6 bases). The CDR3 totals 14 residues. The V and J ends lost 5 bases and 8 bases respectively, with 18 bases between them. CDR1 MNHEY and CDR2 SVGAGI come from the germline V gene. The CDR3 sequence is CASSLNSGAGGYTF. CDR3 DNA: TGTGCCAGCAGTCTAAACTCAGGGGCTGGGGGCTACACCTTC.

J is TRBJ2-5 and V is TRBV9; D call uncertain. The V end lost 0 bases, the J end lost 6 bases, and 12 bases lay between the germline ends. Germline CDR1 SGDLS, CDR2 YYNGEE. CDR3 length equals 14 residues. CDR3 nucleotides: TGTGCCAGCAGCGTAGCGGCGCAAGGGAAGACCCAGTACTTC. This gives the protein CASSVAAQGKTQYF.

The CDR3 spells CASTQLPGQFYGYTF. CDR3 bases: TGTGCCAGCACCCAGCTCCCGGGACAGTTCTATGGCTACACCTTC. This rearrangement joins TRBV9 to TRBJ1-2, with TRBD1 matching over 7 bases. Unmatched junction bases numbered 12, after V lost 6 bases and J lost 4 bases. In germline, CDR1 is SGDLS, CDR2 YYNGEE. The CDR3 totals 15 residues.

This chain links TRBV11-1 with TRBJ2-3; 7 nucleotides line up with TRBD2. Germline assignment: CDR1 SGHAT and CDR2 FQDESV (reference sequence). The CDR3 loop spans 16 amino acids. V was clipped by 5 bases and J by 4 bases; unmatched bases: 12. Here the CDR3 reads CASSVNLAVGPDTQYF. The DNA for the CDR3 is TGTGCCAGCAGCGTGAACCTAGCGGTGGGCCCAGATACGCAGTATTTT.

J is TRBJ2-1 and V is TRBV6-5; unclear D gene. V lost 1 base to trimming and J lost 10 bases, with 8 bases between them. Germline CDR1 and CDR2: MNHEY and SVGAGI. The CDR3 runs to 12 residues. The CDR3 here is CASSYFGLEQFF. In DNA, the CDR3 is TGTGCCAGCAGTTACTTCGGGCTGGAGCAGTTCTTC.

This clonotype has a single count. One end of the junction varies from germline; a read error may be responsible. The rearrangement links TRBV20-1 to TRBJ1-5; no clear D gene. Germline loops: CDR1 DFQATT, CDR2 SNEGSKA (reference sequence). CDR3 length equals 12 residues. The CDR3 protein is CSARPPSQPPHF. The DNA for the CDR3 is TGCAGTGCTAGACCCCCCAGTCAGCCCCCGCATTTT.

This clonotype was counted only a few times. The CDR3 is CASSQELAVLTDTQYF. CDR3 in DNA: TGCGCCAGCAGCCAGGAACTAGCGGTTCTCACAGATACGCAGTATTTT. This chain uses TRBV4-3 with TRBJ2-3, with 8 nucleotides matching TRBD2. Germline-derived CDR1 and CDR2 are LGHNA and YSLEER. This CDR3 comprises 16 residues. Losses at the gene ends were 3 bases for V and 2 bases for J; bases not matched to a gene: 7.

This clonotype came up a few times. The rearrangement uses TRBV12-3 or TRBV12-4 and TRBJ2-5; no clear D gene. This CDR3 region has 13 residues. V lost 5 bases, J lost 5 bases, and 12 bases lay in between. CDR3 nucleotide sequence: TGTGCCAGCAGTCAAATCTCTCCCGAGACCCAGTACTTC. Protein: CASSQISPETQYF.

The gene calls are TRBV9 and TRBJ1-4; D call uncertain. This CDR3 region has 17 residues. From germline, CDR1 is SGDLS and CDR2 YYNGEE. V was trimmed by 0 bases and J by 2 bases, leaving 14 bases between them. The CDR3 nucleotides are TGTGCCAGCAGCGTAGAAGCCTGGACTGCTACTAATGAAAAACTGTTTTTT. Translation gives CASSVEAWTATNEKLFF.

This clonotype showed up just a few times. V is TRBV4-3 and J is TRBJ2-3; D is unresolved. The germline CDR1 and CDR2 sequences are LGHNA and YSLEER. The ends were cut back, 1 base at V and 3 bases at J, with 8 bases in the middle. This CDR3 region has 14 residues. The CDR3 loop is CASSQVVMTDTQYF. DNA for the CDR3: TGCGCCAGCAGCCAAGTTGTAATGACAGATACGCAGTATTTT.